Here is one T cell receptor beta chain with its context. This receptor's antigen is unknown. There are no base qualities to consult, and no much larger clone falls within one base. The entry originates in a study of blood T cell repertoires in COVID-19 (dated by TCRdb to about 2020). Broadly, across the study: The collaborator samples originated in the United States, Italy and Spain and spanned the acute and convalescent phases of COVID-19. The prospective study material was composed of cDNA or gDNA derived from T cells, B-cell-depleted T cells, or PBMCs. Subjects who had been exposed to COVID-19, were actively infected with it, or had recovered from it provided the deeply sampled blood TCRbeta repertoires that made up the dataset. The repertoires were released in a freely available public database intended as a resource for research on the immune response to SARS-CoV-2. The samples were drawn from two sources: the first 160 participants of the ongoing ImmuneRACE study, and 1,200 or so subjects contributed by 6 global collaborators. The sample metadata nearly always contained a de-identified subject ID, COVID-19 status, age in years and sex. Where available, HLA class I and class II types were obtained from metadata supplied by the sample provider rather than from assay-based typing.

Collaborating institutions collected whole blood in K2EDTA tubes following their own protocols. For TCRbeta analysis, collaborators shipped samples in one of three forms: frozen whole blood, isolated PBMCs, or DNA extracted from either of those sample types. The CDR3 runs 18 amino acids, cysteine and phenylalanine included. Just CDR3 DNA is preserved here, 54 bases in frame from base 1. V loses 1 base at its end and J loses 2 bases; junction bases beyond the gene matches: 6. The CDR1 and CDR2 encoded by the germline V gene (reference sequence) are LNHNV and YYDKDF. Results the study describes overall, beyond this receptor: Clinical and demographic metadata were provided uncurated, with the amount varying by source and participant.

The immunoSEQ Assay, a bias-controlled multiplex PCR, was used to amplify TCRbeta CDR3 regions from genomic DNA. As for the authors' bioinformatics: Nucleated cell counts per sample were estimated from amplification of reference gene primers within the assay. To quantify the absolute abundance of each unique TCRbeta CDR3 rearrangement, sequence reads were collapsed and filtered. Productive Simpson clonality was computed per sample as the square root of Simpson's diversity index over productive rearrangements. TCRdb carries this immuneACCESS record with in-frame sequences only. Its versions omit some clonotypes, under half of them owing to an unresolved V gene in the studies checked, with the rest unexplained. V and J calls and clone size come straight from that table; D and trimming were deduced from the DNA. In this sample the table shows 240,000 or so clones, 70% to 80% of which occur a single time. Around 3.2% of the sample is held by the ten biggest clonotypes.

The rearranged segments are TRBV15 and TRBJ2-4, with 12 junctional bases fitting TRBD2. Sequenced sample: peripheral blood. The sequence was obtained from a woman older than 75 with acute or convalescent COVID-19. The CDR3 reads as follows: CATSRATSGSGSKNIQYF. The DNA sequence is TGTGCCACCAGCAGAGCGACTAGCGGGAGTGGGTCCAAAAACATTCAGTACTTC.